These 5 T cell receptor beta chains came from one sample sequenced in a study of monozygotic twins with inflammatory bowel disease. After re-calling the 5' RACE reads, TCRdb lists one entry per CDR3 protein, DNA absent. The data include over 100,000 distinct CDR3 sequences; the top ten clones carry roughly 12%. What was sequenced was blood. These receptors were taken from a human donor with ulcerative colitis or Crohn's disease, or a healthy co-twin of an affected twin (not recorded which).

The chain has TRBV5-1 and TRBJ2-1; as DNA is missing, the TRBD2 call by TCRdb cannot be tested. Looked up from germline, CDR1 is SGHRS and CDR2 is YFSETQ. The CDR3 extends over 14 amino acids. This CDR3 reads CASSLLGLDSEQFF.

The genes are TRBV9 and TRBJ1-1. This CDR3 has 13 amino acids. The germline V gene has CDR1 SGDLS and CDR2 YYNGEE. The CDR3 loop reads CASSMGSYTEAFF.

The rearrangement uses TRBV3-1 and TRBJ2-1; TCRdb designates TRBD1, a call that cannot be tested without DNA. The CDR3 is 15 residues long. Germline V gene lookup returns CDR1 LGHDT and CDR2 YNNKEL (reference sequence). CDR3 loop: CASSQQGGTLDEQFF.

The chain combines TRBV19 with TRBJ2-1; lacking DNA, the TRBD1 call made by TCRdb goes unchecked. Germline V gene lookup returns CDR1 LNHDA and CDR2 SQIVND (reference sequence). The CDR3 is 16 amino acids. CDR3 region: CASSIEGGLSYNEQFF. Supplemented by reference TRBV19 and TRBJ2-1, the full variable domain reads DGGITQSPKYLFRKEGQNVTLSCEQNLNHDAMYWYRQDPGQGLRLIYYSQIVNDFQKGDIAEGYSVSREKKESFPLTVTSAQKNPTAFYLCASSIEGGLSYNEQFFGPGTRLTVL.

The rearrangement uses TRBV2 and TRBJ2-2; no DNA is available, so the TRBD1 call from TCRdb remains unchecked. The CDR3 runs to 16 residues. Germline lookup yields CDR1 SNHLY and CDR2 FYNNEI. The chain's CDR3 is CASRGQVHLYTGELFF.